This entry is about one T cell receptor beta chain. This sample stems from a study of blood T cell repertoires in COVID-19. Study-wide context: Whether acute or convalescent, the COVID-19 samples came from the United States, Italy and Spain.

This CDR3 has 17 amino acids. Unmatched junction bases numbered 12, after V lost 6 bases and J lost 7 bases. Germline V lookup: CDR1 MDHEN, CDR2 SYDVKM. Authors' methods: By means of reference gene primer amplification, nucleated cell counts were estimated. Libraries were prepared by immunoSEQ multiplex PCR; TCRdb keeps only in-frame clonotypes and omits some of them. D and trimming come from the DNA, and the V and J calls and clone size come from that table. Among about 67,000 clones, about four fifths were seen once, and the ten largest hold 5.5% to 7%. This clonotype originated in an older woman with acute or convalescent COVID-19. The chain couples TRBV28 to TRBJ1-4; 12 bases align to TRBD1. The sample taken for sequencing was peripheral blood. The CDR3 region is CASRGDRGLVRREKLFF. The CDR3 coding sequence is TGTGCCAGCAGGGGGGACAGGGGGCTGGTTAGGCGTGAAAAACTGTTTTTT.